Listed here are 18 T cell receptor beta chains from one sample, sequenced in a study of T cells in Graves' hyperthyroidism and ophthalmopathy. Amplified TCR beta CDR3 regions came from RNA transcripts. First-round RT-PCR targeting the TCR CDR3 was performed with the HTBI primer set. TCRdb recomputed calls from the multiplex PCR reads with MiXCR, one row per CDR3 protein. The sample lists around 690,000 distinct CDR3 sequences, around 15% seen once, with less than 20% in the top ten. Sequences were obtained from blood. The receptors originated from a man aged 45-65 years with Graves' hyperthyroidism.

The chain links TRBV27 to TRBJ2-1, with D perhaps TRBD2 (5 bases). This CDR3 has 13 amino acids. Germline assignment: CDR1 MNHEY and CDR2 SMNVEV (reference sequence). V was shortened by 11 bases and J by 4 bases, with 15 bases between the two germline ends. CDR3 sequence reads: CASPGLSYNEQFF. The CDR3 region has the DNA TGTGCCTCCCCGGGATTGAGTTACAATGAGCAGTTCTTC.

In its sample, this clonotype was seen many times. The rearrangement joins TRBV2 to TRBJ2-2; D gene uncertain. V was trimmed by 4 bases and J by 0 bases, leaving 9 bases between them. The V gene's germline CDR1 is SNHLY and CDR2 FYNNEI. The CDR3 spans 15 residues. CDR3 sequence: CASSVQATNTGELFF. The CDR3 bases are TGTGCCAGCAGTGTTCAAGCGACGAACACCGGGGAGCTGTTTTTT.

The V gene is TRBV2, the J gene TRBJ2-1, with D possibly matching TRBD2 (5 bases). Trimming shortened V by 5 bases and J by 2 bases, and 16 bases separated the two germline ends. CDR1 is SNHLY and CDR2 is FYNNEI in the germline V gene. This CDR3 is 16 amino acids long. DNA for the CDR3: TGTGCCAGCAGTCCGATCCCCGGGGTACCCTACAATGAGCAGTTCTTC. This codes for CASSPIPGVPYNEQFF.

The chain carries TRBV28 and TRBJ2-5; D may be TRBD1 (5 bases). Germline CDR1 MDHEN, CDR2 SYDVKM. The CDR3 loop spans 13 amino acids. Trimming removed 7 bases from V and 6 bases from J, with 15 bases in between. CDR3 amino acids: CASISRAEKTQYF. CDR3 DNA sequence: TGTGCCAGCATAAGCAGGGCGGAAAAGACCCAGTACTTC.

The chain joins TRBV25-1 to TRBJ2-5; 9 bases agree with TRBD2. Unmatched junction bases numbered 9, after V lost 5 bases and J lost 5 bases. This CDR3 region has 15 residues. The germline gives CDR1 MGHDK, CDR2 SYGVNS. The CDR3 sequence is CASSNLAGLGETQYF. The CDR3 bases are TGTGCCAGCAGTAATCTAGCGGGGTTAGGGGAGACCCAGTACTTC.

V and J are TRBV19 and TRBJ2-7; perhaps TRBD1 as D (5 bases). Germline V lookup: CDR1 LNHDA, CDR2 SQIVND (reference sequence). Trimming removed 6 bases at V and 2 bases at J, with 17 bases between. The CDR3 extends over 15 amino acids. The CDR3 protein is CASRPDREKTYEQYF. CDR3 sequence (DNA): TGTGCCAGTAGGCCCGACAGAGAGAAGACCTACGAGCAGTACTTC.

Worth noting for this clonotype: With a much larger clone just one base away, this may be a read error. This chain links TRBV14 with TRBJ1-2; D call uncertain. Trimming took off 0 bases at V and 0 bases at J, with 8 bases between the two ends. In germline, CDR1 is SGHDN, CDR2 FVKESK. This CDR3 has 15 residues. CDR3: CASSQDITANYGYTF. CDR3 nucleotide sequence: TGTGCCAGCAGCCAAGATATAACAGCTAACTATGGCTACACCTTC.

This clonotype was counted between two and nine times. This sequence joins TRBV19 and TRBJ2-1, with D maybe TRBD1 (5 bases). In germline, CDR1 is LNHDA, CDR2 SQIVND (reference sequence). The CDR3 loop spans 15 amino acids. V was shortened by 5 bases and J by 7 bases, with 18 bases between the two germline ends. CDR3 sequence (DNA): TGTGCCAGTAGTCCCCGAGACGAGAAGGGGAATGAGCAGTTCTTC. Its translation: CASSPRDEKGNEQFF.

This clonotype has a count of ten or more. V is TRBV3-1 and J is TRBJ2-5; a weak D match, TRBD2 (5 bases). Deletions cut 8 bases from V and 5 bases from J, with 12 bases between. CDR3 size: 12 residues. Germline assignment: CDR1 LGHDT and CDR2 YNNKEL (reference sequence). Here the CDR3 reads CASWTPAETQYF. The CDR3 DNA reads as TGTGCCAGCTGGACTCCCGCGGAGACCCAGTACTTC.

A few counts support this clonotype. This may come from a read error, since a much larger clone is one base off. The chain employs TRBV11-2 and TRBJ2-5; D is possibly TRBD2 (5 bases). The V gene's germline CDR1 is SGHAT and CDR2 FQNNGV. The CDR3 contains 18 residues. The CDR3 loop reads CAGSLEPLLGGEQETQYF. DNA of the CDR3: TGTGCCGGCAGCTTAGAACCCCTACTAGGTGGTGAGCAAGAGACCCAGTACTTC. The full variable domain, its missing parts supplied by reference TRBV11-2 and TRBJ2-5, is EAGVAQSPRYKIIEKRQSVAFWCNPISGHATLYWYQQILGQGPKLLIQFQNNGVVDDSQLPKDRFSAERLKGVDSTLKIQPAKLEDSAVYLCAGSLEPLLGGEQETQYFGPGTRLLVL.

This clonotype occurred a few times. Here the CDR3 reads CSAIRQGRYGYTF. CDR3 sequence (DNA): TGCAGTGCTATCCGACAGGGTCGCTATGGCTACACCTTC. The rearrangement uses TRBV20-1 and TRBJ1-2; TRBD1 matches at 7 bases. Losses at the gene ends were 4 bases for V and 4 bases for J; bases not matched to a gene: 6. CDR1 and CDR2 (germline): DFQATT, SNEGSKA (reference sequence). The CDR3 spans 13 residues.

A few counts support this clonotype. This sequence joins TRBV10-3 and TRBJ2-3, with 8 bases identical to TRBD2. Trimming at V came to 6 bases and at J to 0 bases, leaving 5 bases not matched to a gene. The germline V gene encodes CDR1 ENHRY and CDR2 SYGVKD. The length of the CDR3 is 15 residues. Written as DNA, the CDR3 is TGTGCCATCAGCACTAGCGGCACTAGCACAGATACGCAGTATTTT. Translating it yields CAISTSGTSTDTQYF.

This chain joins TRBV7-8 and TRBJ1-3, with D hard to call. V gave up 10 bases and J gave up 0 bases, with 7 bases separating them. This CDR3 spans 12 amino acids. Looked up from germline, CDR1 is SGHVS and CDR2 is FQNEAQ. CDR3 DNA: TGTGCCACGGGGTCCTCTGGAAACACCATATATTTT. Translation gives CATGSSGNTIYF.

The rearrangement joins TRBV6-2 or TRBV6-3 to TRBJ2-7; D may be TRBD1 (6 bases). Trimming shortened V by 7 bases and J by 1 base, and 17 bases separated the two germline ends. The V gene's germline CDR1 is MNHEY and CDR2 SVGEGT. This CDR3 has 15 amino acids. CDR3 nucleotide sequence: TGTGCCAGCACCCTCGGGGACACAACTTCCTACGAGCAGTACTTC. It specifies CASTLGDTTSYEQYF.

Comment on this clonotype: At one boundary the junction diverges from the germline segment, which might be a read error. The V call is TRBV20-1, the J call TRBJ1-6; D call uncertain. The germline V gene encodes CDR1 DFQATT and CDR2 SNEGSKA (reference sequence). This CDR3 is 11 amino acids long. The CDR3 region is CGATYNSPLHF. The DNA for the CDR3 is TGCGGTGCCACTTATAATTCACCCCTCCACTTT.

Regarding this clonotype: This may come from a read error, since a much larger clone is one base off. V gene TRBV12-3 or TRBV12-4 combines with J gene TRBJ2-5; 10 bases line up with TRBD1. V trimming: 5 bases; J trimming: 5 bases; junction bases outside the gene matches: 8. The CDR3 totals 15 residues. The CDR3 region has the DNA TGTGCCAGCAGTCGTCTGGGACAGGGGTTGGAGACCCAGTACTTC. It codes for CASSRLGQGLETQYF.

This clonotype was found a few times. V usage is TRBV6-1 and J usage is TRBJ2-4; 7 bases align to TRBD1. The CDR3 is 14 residues long. Trimming cost V 7 bases and J 0 bases; bases outside gene matches: 3. Germline CDR1 MNHNS, CDR2 SASEGT. The CDR3 here is CASKNRGAKNIQYF. The CDR3 DNA reads TGTGCCAGCAAAAACAGGGGAGCCAAAAACATTCAGTACTTC.

The chain links TRBV2 to TRBJ1-5, with unresolved D. The V end lost 0 bases, the J end lost 7 bases, and 7 bases lay between the germline ends. This CDR3 has 13 amino acids. CDR1 and CDR2 from the germline V gene are SNHLY and FYNNEI. CDR3 coding DNA: TGTGCCAGCAGTGAAGCGGCCGAACAGCCCCAGCATTTT. Translation: CASSEAAEQPQHF.